Sequencing of this T cell receptor beta chain was carried out in a study of blood T cell repertoires in COVID-19. Study-level background: The United States, Italy and Spain were the sources of the acute and convalescent COVID-19 samples. PBMCs, B-cell-depleted T cells, or T cells were the source of the cDNA or gDNA that made up the material.

In the authors' workflow: Researchers report that nucleated cell counts were estimated from reference gene primer amplification. TCRdb's table, derived via immunoSEQ multiplex PCR, lists solely in-frame clones and lacks some. That table supplies the V and J calls and clone size; D and trimming were determined from the DNA. Of about 100,000 clones listed, about 89% are singletons. V lost 7 bases and J 1 base, leaving 12 bases between the germline ends. Germline V gene data show CDR1 as KGHDR and CDR2 as SFDVKD. This CDR3 has 14 residues. V is TRBV24-1 and J is TRBJ1-1, with D possibly being TRBD1 (6 bases). What was sequenced was peripheral blood. This receptor was obtained from a man in his sixties with acute or convalescent COVID-19. In DNA form, the CDR3 reads TGTGCCACCAGAAAGTCAGGGGAGAACACTGAAGCTTTCTTT. Amino acid sequence: CATRKSGENTEAFF.